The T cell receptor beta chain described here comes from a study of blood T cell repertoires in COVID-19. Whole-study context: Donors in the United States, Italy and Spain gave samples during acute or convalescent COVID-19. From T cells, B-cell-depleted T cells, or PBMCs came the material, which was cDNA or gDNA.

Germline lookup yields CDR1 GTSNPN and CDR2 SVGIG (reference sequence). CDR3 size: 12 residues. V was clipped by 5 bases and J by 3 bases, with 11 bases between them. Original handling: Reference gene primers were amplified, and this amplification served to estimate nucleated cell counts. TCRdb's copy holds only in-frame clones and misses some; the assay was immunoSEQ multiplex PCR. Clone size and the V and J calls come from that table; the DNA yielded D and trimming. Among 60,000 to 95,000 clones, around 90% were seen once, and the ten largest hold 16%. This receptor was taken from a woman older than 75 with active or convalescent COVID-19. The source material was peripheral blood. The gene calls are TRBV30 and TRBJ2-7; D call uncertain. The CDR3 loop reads CAWAVDRYEQYF. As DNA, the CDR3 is TGTGCCTGGGCGGTCGATCGCTACGAGCAGTACTTC. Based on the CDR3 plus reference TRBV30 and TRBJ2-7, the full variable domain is SQTIHQWPATLVQPVGSPLSLECTVEGTSNPNLYWYRQAAGRGLQLLFYSVGIGQISSEVPQNLSASRPQDRQFILSSKKLLLSDSGFYLCAWAVDRYEQYFGPGTRLTVT.